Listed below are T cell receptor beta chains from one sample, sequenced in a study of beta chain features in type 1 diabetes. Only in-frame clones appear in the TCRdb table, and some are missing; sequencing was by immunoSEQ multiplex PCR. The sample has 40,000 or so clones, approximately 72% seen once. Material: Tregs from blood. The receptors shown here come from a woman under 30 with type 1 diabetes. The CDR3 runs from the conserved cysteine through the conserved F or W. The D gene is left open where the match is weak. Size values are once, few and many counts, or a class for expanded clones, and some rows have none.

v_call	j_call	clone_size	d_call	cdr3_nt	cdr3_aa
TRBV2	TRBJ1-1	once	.	TGTGCCAGCAATCAACAGAACATGAACACTGAAGCTTTCTTT	CASNQQNMNTEAFF
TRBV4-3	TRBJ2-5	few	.	TGCGCCAGCAGCCAAGATCGAAAAGGGAGAGAGACCCAGTACTTC	CASSQDRKGRETQYF
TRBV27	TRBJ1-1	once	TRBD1	TGTGCCAGCAGTCCGTCCATCGATTACGGGACAGGGCGTCACACTGAAGCTTTCTTT	CASSPSIDYGTGRHTEAFF
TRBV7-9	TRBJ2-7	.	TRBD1	TGTGCCAGCAGCTTATGGGGACAGGGGGGCTACGAGCAGTACTTC	CASSLWGQGGYEQYF
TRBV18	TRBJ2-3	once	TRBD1	TGTGCCAGCTCACGGACAGGGCCAGATACGCAGTATTTT	CASSRTGPDTQYF
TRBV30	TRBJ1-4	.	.	TGTGCCTGGAGTTTCCTTAATGAAAAACTGTTTTTT	CAWSFLNEKLFF
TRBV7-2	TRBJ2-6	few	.	TGTGCCAGCAGCTTAGTTCGGTCCGGGGCCAACGTCCTGACTTTC	CASSLVRSGANVLTF
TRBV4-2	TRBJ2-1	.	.	TGTGCCAGCAGCCAAGTTTACAATGAACAGTTCTTC	CASSQVYNEQFF
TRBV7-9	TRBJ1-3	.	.	TGTGCCAGCAGCTTAGCGGGGGCCGACCTAGGGGGAAACACCATATATTTT	CASSLAGADLGGNTIYF
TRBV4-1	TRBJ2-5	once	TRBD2	TGCGCCAGCAGCCAAGGGCTAGCGGGAGGGTTACAAGAGACCCAGTACTTC	CASSQGLAGGLQETQYF
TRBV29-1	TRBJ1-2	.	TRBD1	TGCAGCGTTGCGGGACAGCCCTTAGATGGCTACACCTTC	CSVAGQPLDGYTF
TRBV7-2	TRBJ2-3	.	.	TGTGCCAGCAGCTTAGGGGGCAGCTTAGATACGCAGTATTTT	CASSLGGSLDTQYF
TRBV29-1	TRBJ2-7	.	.	TGCAGCGTTCGCAGGGTTGGCGAGCAGTACTTC	CSVRRVGEQYF
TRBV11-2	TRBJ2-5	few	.	TGTGCCAGCAGCCCGGGACTTGATCAAGAGACCCAGTACTTC	CASSPGLDQETQYF
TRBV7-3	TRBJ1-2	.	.	TGTGCCAGCAGCCCAACCCAGGGGAACTATGGCTACACCTTC	CASSPTQGNYGYTF
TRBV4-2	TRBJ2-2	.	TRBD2	TGTGCCAGCAGCCCCAGCGAGGCTAGCGGGGGACTGAACACCGGGGAGCTGTTTTTT	CASSPSEASGGLNTGELFF
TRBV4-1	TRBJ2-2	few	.	TGCGCCAGCAGCCAAGATCGGACCGGGGAGCTGTTTTTT	CASSQDRTGELFF
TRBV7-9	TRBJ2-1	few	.	TGTGCCAGCAGCTTGTGGCCGGAGGGTGATGGGGGTGAGCAGTTCTTC	CASSLWPEGDGGEQFF
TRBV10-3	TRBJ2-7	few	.	TGTGCCATCAGTGAGCAAGGAGACTACGAGCAGTACTTC	CAISEQGDYEQYF
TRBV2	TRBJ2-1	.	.	TGTGCCAGCAGTGGGGACAACAATGAGCAGTTCTTC	CASSGDNNEQFF
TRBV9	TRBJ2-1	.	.	TGTGCCAGCAGCGTAGCGGTCTGGGGCCGGGAGCAGTTCTTC	CASSVAVWGREQFF
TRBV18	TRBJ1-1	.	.	TGTGCCAGCTCACCACCTACCTACCCCCGGGCTGAAGCTTTCTTT	CASSPPTYPRAEAFF
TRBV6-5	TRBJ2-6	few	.	TGTGCCAGCAAACGGAGTTCTCTGGGGGCCAACGTCCTGACTTTC	CASKRSSLGANVLTF
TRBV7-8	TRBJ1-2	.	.	TGTGCCAGCAGCTTATCTCAGGGCCGGAACTATGGCTACACCTTC	CASSLSQGRNYGYTF
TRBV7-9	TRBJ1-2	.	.	TGTGCCAGCAGCTCTTTGGGCCTACAGGCCGGCGGCTACACCTTC	CASSSLGLQAGGYTF
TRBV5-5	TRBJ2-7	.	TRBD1	TGTGCCAGCAGCTTGGGACAGGGATTCTACGAGCAGTACTTC	CASSLGQGFYEQYF
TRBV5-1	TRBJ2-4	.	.	TGCGCCAGCAGCCCCCTGACAGGAAACATTCAGTACTTC	CASSPLTGNIQYF